This TCR beta chain was retrieved from a study of blood T cell repertoires in COVID-19. Germline V gives CDR1 SGDLS, CDR2 YYNGEE. V was pared by 4 bases and J by 2 bases, with 5 bases of the junction left unmatched. CDR3 length equals 14 residues. Using immunoSEQ multiplex PCR, the repertoire was profiled, and TCRdb retains in-frame clones only, with some absent. Of approximately 240,000 clones in the sample, more than 80% were seen once. This TCR derives from a woman aged 18-29 years in a cohort exposed to, infected with or recovered from COVID-19 (not recorded which). V gene TRBV9 combines with J gene TRBJ1-1; 7 nucleotides agree with TRBD1. Material for sequencing was PBMCs or T cells enriched from blood (not recorded which). The CDR3 loop is CASSLGQPNTEAFF. The CDR3 DNA sequence: TGTGCCAGCAGCTTGGGACAGCCCAACACTGAAGCTTTCTTT.